This TCR beta chain was sequenced for a study of blood T cell repertoires in COVID-19. Profiling relied on immunoSEQ multiplex PCR, and the TCRdb table lists in-frame clones only, not all of them. Of 150,000 or so clones in the sample, roughly 88% were seen once. The germline V and J ends were trimmed by 4 bases and 7 bases, with 17 bases remaining between them. The germline V gene has CDR1 SGDLS and CDR2 YYNGEE. The CDR3 spans 14 residues. The J gene is TRBJ1-2, the V gene TRBV9; tentatively, D is TRBD1 (6 bases). This TCR was recovered from a man between 60 and 70 years old with COVID-19, enrolled during active disease. Sequenced input: peripheral blood. CDR3 sequence reads: CASSLLTGLGGYTF. The CDR3 DNA follows: TGTGCCAGCAGCCTACTCACAGGGCTCGGTGGCTACACCTTC.